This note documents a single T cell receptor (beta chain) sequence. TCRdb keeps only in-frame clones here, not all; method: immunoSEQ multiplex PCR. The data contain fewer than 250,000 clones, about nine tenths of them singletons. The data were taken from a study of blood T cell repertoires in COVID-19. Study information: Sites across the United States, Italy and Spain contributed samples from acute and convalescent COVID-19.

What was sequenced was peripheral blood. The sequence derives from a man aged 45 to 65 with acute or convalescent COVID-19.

The chain's CDR3 is CASTSHGGVSQPQHF. DNA of the CDR3: TGTGCCAGCACCTCCCACGGGGGAGTTAGTCAGCCCCAGCATTTT. This chain joins TRBV6-5 and TRBJ1-5; TRBD1 is a possible D gene (5 bases). The CDR3 spans 15 residues. Germline lookup yields CDR1 MNHEY and CDR2 SVGAGI. The V end was cut by 7 bases, the J end by 6 bases, with 19 bases between.